This is a list of T cell receptor beta chains from one sample in a study of technical replicates of blood from a handful of donors. The method was immunoSEQ multiplex PCR; TCRdb's version includes in-frame clones alone and lacks a portion of them. The sample yields about 82,000 clones, roughly 90% seen once. The sample comprised T cells isolated from PBMCs. These receptors came from a human donor in good health. Each CDR3 is given with its conserved first and last residue. Each record gives: clone size, D gene, J gene, V gene, CDR3 protein, CDR3 DNA. A D gene is named only where the DNA matches it firmly. Not all rows give a size; the values are once, few, many and, for expanded clones, a class.

clone size: -; D gene: TRBD1; J gene: TRBJ2-5; V gene: TRBV29-1; CDR3 protein: CSANGQGRRGTQYF; CDR3 DNA: TGCAGCGCTAATGGACAGGGACGGAGGGGGACCCAGTACTTC
clone size: -; D gene: -; J gene: TRBJ2-2; V gene: TRBV5-1; CDR3 protein: CASSLVLAGGELFF; CDR3 DNA: TGCGCCAGCAGCTTGGTTCTAGCCGGCGGGGAGCTGTTTTTT
clone size: -; D gene: -; J gene: TRBJ2-5; V gene: TRBV18; CDR3 protein: CASSPREVSETQYF; CDR3 DNA: TGTGCCAGCTCACCTAGGGAGGTTTCAGAGACCCAGTACTTC
clone size: -; D gene: TRBD2; J gene: TRBJ2-3; V gene: TRBV7-3; CDR3 protein: CASSSAGGPADTQYF; CDR3 DNA: TGTGCCAGCAGCTCAGCGGGGGGTCCCGCAGATACGCAGTATTTT
clone size: -; D gene: TRBD1; J gene: TRBJ2-7; V gene: TRBV30; CDR3 protein: CAQAELTGDEQYF; CDR3 DNA: TGTGCCCAAGCCGAACTAACAGGGGACGAGCAGTACTTC
clone size: -; D gene: TRBD2; J gene: TRBJ2-7; V gene: TRBV27; CDR3 protein: CASSLASGSYEQYF; CDR3 DNA: TGTGCCAGCAGTTTGGCTAGCGGGAGCTACGAGCAGTACTTC
clone size: -; D gene: -; J gene: TRBJ1-2; V gene: TRBV10-1; CDR3 protein: CASSESSTVGYTF; CDR3 DNA: TGCGCCAGCAGTGAGTCGTCGACTGTTGGCTACACCTTC
clone size: -; D gene: TRBD2; J gene: TRBJ2-1; V gene: TRBV29-1; CDR3 protein: CSVNLGGEQFF; CDR3 DNA: TGCAGCGTGAACTTGGGAGGGGAGCAGTTCTTC
clone size: -; D gene: -; J gene: TRBJ2-5; V gene: TRBV11-2; CDR3 protein: CASSLVGEGGTQYF; CDR3 DNA: TGTGCCAGCAGCTTAGTGGGGGAGGGGGGGACCCAGTACTTC
clone size: once; D gene: -; J gene: TRBJ1-2; V gene: TRBV30; CDR3 protein: CAWSVVEGNHGYTF; CDR3 DNA: TGTGCCTGGAGTGTAGTAGAGGGAAACCATGGCTACACCTTC
clone size: -; D gene: -; J gene: TRBJ1-1; V gene: TRBV28; CDR3 protein: CASIFPGNTEAFF; CDR3 DNA: TGTGCCAGCATTTTCCCGGGGAACACTGAGGCTTTCTTT
clone size: -; D gene: -; J gene: TRBJ1-2; V gene: TRBV2; CDR3 protein: CASTLSANYGYTF; CDR3 DNA: TGTGCCAGCACCTTAAGCGCTAACTATGGCTACACCTTC
clone size: -; D gene: -; J gene: TRBJ1-1; V gene: TRBV25-1; CDR3 protein: CASSSPLTGNEAFF; CDR3 DNA: TGTGCCAGCAGTTCACCGCTTACAGGGAATGAAGCTTTCTTT
clone size: -; D gene: -; J gene: TRBJ1-3; V gene: TRBV27; CDR3 protein: CASGSPASGNTIYF; CDR3 DNA: TGTGCCAGCGGCAGTCCTGCCTCTGGAAACACCATATATTTT
clone size: once; D gene: TRBD1; J gene: TRBJ2-7; V gene: TRBV5-4; CDR3 protein: CASSHGQGVYEQYF; CDR3 DNA: TGTGCCAGCAGCCACGGACAGGGTGTCTACGAGCAGTACTTC
clone size: -; D gene: -; J gene: TRBJ2-1; V gene: TRBV11-3; CDR3 protein: CASSSINEQFF; CDR3 DNA: TGTGCCAGCAGCTCTATCAATGAGCAGTTCTTC
clone size: -; D gene: -; J gene: TRBJ2-7; V gene: TRBV2; CDR3 protein: CASSGGLTSYEQYF; CDR3 DNA: TGTGCCAGCAGCGGGGGATTAACATCCTACGAGCAGTACTTC
clone size: -; D gene: -; J gene: TRBJ2-1; V gene: TRBV19; CDR3 protein: CASSIVGGPYNEQFF; CDR3 DNA: TGTGCCAGTAGTATAGTCGGGGGGCCCTACAATGAGCAGTTCTTC
clone size: -; D gene: -; J gene: TRBJ1-1; V gene: TRBV4-1; CDR3 protein: CASSHPGEGGTEAFF; CDR3 DNA: TGCGCCAGCAGCCATCCAGGGGAGGGGGGCACTGAAGCTTTCTTT
clone size: -; D gene: -; J gene: TRBJ1-3; V gene: TRBV15; CDR3 protein: CATSRDRGALSGNTIYF; CDR3 DNA: TGTGCCACCAGCAGAGATCGGGGGGCCCTCTCTGGAAACACCATATATTTT
clone size: -; D gene: -; J gene: TRBJ1-4; V gene: TRBV7-8; CDR3 protein: CASSLEAAGILSTNEKLFF; CDR3 DNA: TGTGCCAGCAGCTTAGAGGCGGCAGGGATACTTTCAACTAATGAAAAACTGTTTTTT
clone size: -; D gene: TRBD1; J gene: TRBJ1-2; V gene: TRBV10-3; CDR3 protein: CAIRRQGANYGYTF; CDR3 DNA: TGTGCCATCAGGAGACAGGGAGCTAACTATGGCTACACCTTC
clone size: -; D gene: -; J gene: TRBJ1-5; V gene: TRBV2; CDR3 protein: CASSEARGYSNQPQHF; CDR3 DNA: TGTGCCAGCAGTGAAGCGCGGGGCTATAGCAATCAGCCCCAGCATTTT
clone size: -; D gene: TRBD1; J gene: TRBJ1-1; V gene: TRBV5-1; CDR3 protein: CASSKTGDTEAFF; CDR3 DNA: TGCGCCAGCAGCAAAACAGGGGACACTGAAGCTTTCTTT
clone size: -; D gene: -; J gene: TRBJ2-2; V gene: TRBV19; CDR3 protein: CASSTSSVTGELFF; CDR3 DNA: TGTGCCAGTAGTACCTCGAGCGTCACCGGGGAGCTGTTTTTT
clone size: -; D gene: -; J gene: TRBJ1-6; V gene: TRBV5-5; CDR3 protein: CASSLDSPLVINSPLHF; CDR3 DNA: TGTGCCAGCAGCTTAGACAGCCCTTTGGTAATTAATTCACCCCTCCACTTT
clone size: -; D gene: -; J gene: TRBJ2-5; V gene: TRBV14; CDR3 protein: CASSQNIGETQYF; CDR3 DNA: TGTGCCAGCAGCCAAAACATCGGGGAGACCCAGTACTTC
clone size: -; D gene: TRBD1; J gene: TRBJ1-1; V gene: TRBV2; CDR3 protein: CASRTRDRPREAEAFF; CDR3 DNA: TGTGCCAGCAGGACCCGGGACAGGCCAAGGGAGGCTGAAGCTTTCTTT
clone size: -; D gene: TRBD2; J gene: TRBJ2-3; V gene: TRBV7-2; CDR3 protein: CASSFNLAGRFTDTQYF; CDR3 DNA: TGTGCCAGCAGCTTTAATCTAGCGGGACGGTTCACAGATACGCAGTATTTT
clone size: -; D gene: TRBD2; J gene: TRBJ2-1; V gene: TRBV27; CDR3 protein: CASRLAGGPDEQFF; CDR3 DNA: TGTGCCAGCAGACTAGCGGGAGGGCCCGATGAGCAGTTCTTC
clone size: -; D gene: -; J gene: TRBJ2-3; V gene: TRBV5-1; CDR3 protein: CASSLGSTTDTQYF; CDR3 DNA: TGCGCCAGCAGCTTGGGTAGCACCACAGATACGCAGTATTTT
clone size: -; D gene: -; J gene: TRBJ1-2; V gene: TRBV6-6; CDR3 protein: CASSSTGLGNYGYTF; CDR3 DNA: TGTGCCAGCAGTTCTACGGGACTCGGAAACTATGGCTACACCTTC
clone size: -; D gene: -; J gene: TRBJ1-2; V gene: TRBV9; CDR3 protein: CASSVGGDRYTF; CDR3 DNA: TGTGCCAGCAGCGTAGGCGGGGACCGCTACACCTTC
clone size: once; D gene: TRBD2; J gene: TRBJ2-1; V gene: TRBV6-5; CDR3 protein: CASSYLTLAGENEQFF; CDR3 DNA: TGTGCCAGCAGTTACCTCACCCTAGCGGGGGAAAATGAGCAGTTCTTC
clone size: -; D gene: TRBD2; J gene: TRBJ2-3; V gene: TRBV7-2; CDR3 protein: CASSSPGLGTDTQYF; CDR3 DNA: TGTGCCAGCAGTTCTCCGGGACTAGGCACAGATACGCAGTATTTT
clone size: -; D gene: -; J gene: TRBJ2-1; V gene: TRBV7-9; CDR3 protein: CASSHPLSGEEQFF; CDR3 DNA: TGTGCCAGCAGCCACCCTCTTAGCGGAGAGGAGCAGTTCTTC
clone size: -; D gene: TRBD2; J gene: TRBJ2-7; V gene: TRBV7-6; CDR3 protein: CASSLRTSGRALSYEQYF; CDR3 DNA: TGTGCCAGCAGCCTACGGACTAGCGGGAGGGCTTTGTCCTACGAGCAGTACTTC
clone size: once; D gene: TRBD2; J gene: TRBJ2-1; V gene: TRBV5-1; CDR3 protein: CASSLAAPLAGEQFF; CDR3 DNA: TGCGCCAGCAGCTTGGCCGCGCCATTAGCGGGAGAACAGTTCTTC
clone size: -; D gene: TRBD2; J gene: TRBJ2-7; V gene: TRBV14; CDR3 protein: CASSHGRARSYEQYF; CDR3 DNA: TGTGCCAGCAGCCACGGGAGGGCGAGGTCCTACGAGCAGTACTTC
clone size: -; D gene: TRBD1; J gene: TRBJ1-1; V gene: TRBV11-2; CDR3 protein: CASSRRQGVDTEAFF; CDR3 DNA: TGTGCCAGCAGCAGGAGACAGGGGGTTGACACTGAAGCTTTCTTT
clone size: -; D gene: -; J gene: TRBJ1-5; V gene: TRBV7-8; CDR3 protein: CASSHSIYQPQHF; CDR3 DNA: TGTGCCAGCAGCCACAGTATCTATCAGCCCCAGCATTTT
clone size: -; D gene: -; J gene: TRBJ2-5; V gene: TRBV30; CDR3 protein: CAWSGVGATEETQYF; CDR3 DNA: TGTGCCTGGAGTGGAGTGGGGGCCACAGAAGAGACCCAGTACTTC
clone size: -; D gene: -; J gene: TRBJ1-3; V gene: TRBV5-1; CDR3 protein: CASSLGTAYKGNTIYF; CDR3 DNA: TGCGCCAGCAGCTTGGGGACAGCCTATAAGGGAAACACCATATATTTT
clone size: -; D gene: -; J gene: TRBJ1-1; V gene: TRBV6-4; CDR3 protein: CASSPEQGLNTEAFF; CDR3 DNA: TGTGCCAGCAGCCCGGAGCAGGGCTTAAACACTGAAGCTTTCTTT